Each of the 11 T cell receptor beta chains below was sequenced from the same sample in a study of T cell repertoires in cytomegalovirus infection. TCRdb independently ran MiXCR on the reads; one entry per CDR3 protein. This table holds under 200,000 distinct CDR3 sequences, less than 25% found once. The antigens these receptors bind are not known. The sequencing here drew on CD8+ T cells from cultured PBMCs, taken from culture after CMV antigen stimulation. The source is a human donor in good health (CMV status not recorded). Some clones in this sample may be carry-over from other donors' samples.

This clonotype was counted a few times. V gene TRBV7-6 combines with J gene TRBJ2-1; D not resolved. CDR1 and CDR2 (germline): SGHVS, FNYEAQ. The CDR3 totals 15 residues. Trimming left V 5 bases short and J 4 bases short, with 15 bases between. CDR3 nucleotides: TGTGCCAGCAGCACAACTACCAGTCTATACAATGAGCAGTTCTTC. Its protein product is CASSTTTSLYNEQFF.

The chain combines TRBV7-8 with TRBJ1-5; D unclear. In germline, CDR1 is SGHVS, CDR2 FQNEAQ. The V end lost 1 base, the J end lost 5 bases, and 12 bases lay between the germline ends. There are 15 residues in the CDR3. CDR3 nucleotide sequence: TGTGCCAGCAGCTTAGTGGTAGGCTCGGATCAGCCCCAGCATTTT. This codes for CASSLVVGSDQPQHF. Together with reference TRBV7-8 and TRBJ1-5, the CDR3 gives the full variable domain: GAGVSQSPRYKVAKRGQDVALRCDPISGHVSLFWYQQALGQGPEFLTYFQNEAQLDKSGLPSDRFFAERPEGSVSTLKIQRTQQEDSAVYLCASSLVVGSDQPQHFGDGTRLSIL.

The chain couples TRBV6-6 to TRBJ1-1; maybe TRBD1 (5 bases). The CDR3 is made up of 14 amino acids. Trimming cost V 5 bases and J 1 base, with 11 bases left between them. Per germline, CDR1 MNHNY and CDR2 SVGAGI (reference sequence). CDR3 in amino acids: CASSPGFANTEAFF. The CDR3 nucleotides are TGTGCCAGCAGTCCAGGGTTTGCGAACACTGAAGCTTTCTTT.

In this sample, this clonotype turned up a few times. V and J are TRBV7-8 and TRBJ1-6; unclear D gene. CDR3 length: 17 amino acids. CDR1 SGHVS and CDR2 FQNEAQ come from the germline V gene. The germline V and J ends were trimmed by 0 bases and 6 bases, with 15 bases remaining between them. CDR3 coding DNA: TGTGCCAGCAGCTTAGCGGTTTCTATGATGGGTAATTCACCCCTCCACTTT. It codes for CASSLAVSMMGNSPLHF.

The genes are TRBV28 and TRBJ1-4; D remains unclear. Trimming left V 7 bases short and J 1 base short, with 10 bases between. This CDR3 is built from 14 residues. CDR1 and CDR2 from the germline V gene are MDHEN and SYDVKM. CDR3 region: CASTWGGTNEKLFF. CDR3 sequence (DNA): TGTGCCAGCACCTGGGGTGGAACTAATGAAAAACTGTTTTTT.

This clonotype was seen more than once but under ten times. This chain links TRBV7-2 with TRBJ1-6; D not resolved. Trimming left V 8 bases short and J 0 bases short, with 17 bases between. The CDR3 has 17 amino acids. CDR1 is SGHTA, CDR2 FQGNSA, per germline. The CDR3 bases are TGTGCCAGCCGCCAAAAGACCGGGAGCTCCTATAATTCACCCCTCCACTTT. Translation: CASRQKTGSSYNSPLHF.

The chain recombines TRBV27 with TRBJ1-5; unclear D gene. This CDR3 contains 15 residues. Trimming left V 6 bases short and J 5 bases short, with 17 bases between. In germline, CDR1 is MNHEY, CDR2 SMNVEV (reference sequence). CDR3 amino acids: CASRLSGGGHQPQHF. Written as DNA, the CDR3 is TGTGCCAGCAGGCTGAGCGGCGGTGGCCATCAGCCCCAGCATTTT.

This clonotype has a handful of counts. The chain carries TRBV7-2 and TRBJ1-1, with D perhaps TRBD1 (6 bases). The V gene lost 5 bases and the J gene lost 11 bases, with 15 bases spanning the gap. The CDR3 runs 12 residues. Germline V gene lookup returns CDR1 SGHTA and CDR2 FQGNSA. Here the CDR3 reads CASSPGGAAAFF. The CDR3 region has the DNA TGTGCCAGCAGCCCCGGGGGGGCGGCGGCTTTCTTT.

The chain joins TRBV25-1 to TRBJ2-2; tentatively, D is TRBD1 (5 bases). This CDR3 region has 16 residues. CDR1 MGHDK and CDR2 SYGVNS come from the germline V gene. Between the trimmed V and J ends, which lost 5 bases and 3 bases, there was a span of 16 bases. The CDR3: CASSSLEGAYTGELFF. DNA for the CDR3: TGTGCCAGCAGTTCCCTAGAAGGGGCCTACACCGGGGAGCTGTTTTTT.

This clonotype was found a few times. The rearrangement links TRBV30 to TRBJ2-1, with 9 bases identical to TRBD2. CDR1 is GTSNPN and CDR2 is SVGIG in the germline V gene (reference sequence). V was clipped by 6 bases and J by 0 bases; unmatched bases: 12. The CDR3 length is 17 residues. CDR3 coding DNA: TGTGCCTGTATGAGGATTAGCGGGGGAAGCTCCTACAATGAGCAGTTCTTC. It codes for CACMRISGGSSYNEQFF.

This chain's CDR3 is CASSAQGGGAGYGYTF. Here the CDR3 DNA reads TGTGCCAGTAGTGCCCAGGGAGGAGGGGCTGGCTATGGCTACACCTTC. This sequence joins TRBV19 and TRBJ1-2; D might be TRBD1 (5 bases). The germline V and J ends were trimmed by 5 bases and 4 bases, with 20 bases remaining between them. This CDR3 is 16 amino acids long. CDR1 is LNHDA, CDR2 SQIVND, per germline (reference sequence).